The next 26 T cell receptor beta chains were all read from a single sample in a study of blood T cell repertoires in COVID-19. Sequencing was performed with immunoSEQ multiplex PCR; in TCRdb, only in-frame clones are kept and a portion is missing. Here the sample spans some 250,000 clones, over 75% being singletons. Material for sequencing was PBMCs or T cells enriched from blood (not recorded which). Receptors were obtained from a man younger than 35 who had recovered from COVID-19.

V is TRBV7-2 and J is TRBJ2-5, with D tentatively TRBD1 (6 bases). Germline CDR1 and CDR2: SGHTA and FQGNSA. Trimming stripped 5 bases from V and 5 bases from J, with 6 bases between. This CDR3 comprises 11 residues. This CDR3 is CASSQGETQYF. DNA for the CDR3: TGTGCCAGCAGCCAGGGGGAGACCCAGTACTTC.

V gene TRBV12-5 combines with J gene TRBJ2-1, with TRBD2 matching over 9 bases. The length of the CDR3 is 18 residues. The V gene's germline CDR1 is LGHNT and CDR2 FRNRAP. V lost 0 bases and J lost 1; bases outside the gene matches: 7. CDR3 sequence reads: CASGLVLLAGISYNEQFF. CDR3 nucleotides: TGTGCTAGTGGTTTGGTCCTACTAGCGGGTATATCCTACAATGAGCAGTTCTTC. The full variable domain, rest sourced from reference TRBV12-5 and TRBJ2-1, is DARVTQTPRHKVTEMGQEVTMRCQPILGHNTVFWYRQTMMQGLELLAYFRNRAPLDDSGMPKDRFSAEMPDATLATLKIQPSEPRDSAVYFCASGLVLLAGISYNEQFFGPGTRLTVL.

This clone was recorded once. V gene TRBV18 combines with J gene TRBJ1-4, with no clear D. Between the trimmed V and J ends, which lost 2 bases and 0 bases, there was a span of 7 bases. Germline V gene lookup returns CDR1 KGHSH and CDR2 LQKENI. The CDR3 loop spans 15 amino acids. The CDR3 loop is CASSPDTATNEKLFF. The CDR3 region has the DNA TGTGCCAGCTCACCAGACACCGCAACTAATGAAAAACTGTTTTTT.

V and J are TRBV28 and TRBJ2-6; D is possibly TRBD1 (5 bases). The CDR3 consists of 17 residues. The V and J ends lost 7 bases and 2 bases respectively, with 18 bases between them. The germline CDR1 and CDR2 sequences are MDHEN and SYDVKM. The CDR3 DNA reads as TGTGCCAGCACCCCATCAGGGAACGTCCCTGGGGCCAACGTCCTGACTTTC. It yields the protein CASTPSGNVPGANVLTF. The full variable domain, in which reference TRBV28 and TRBJ2-6 provide the parts outside the CDR3, is DVKVTQSSRYLVKRTGEKVFLECVQDMDHENMFWYRQDPGLGLRLIYFSYDVKMKEKGDIPEGYSVSREKKERFSLILESASTNQTSMYLCASTPSGNVPGANVLTFGAGSRLTVL.

This clone appeared a single time. This sequence joins TRBV4-2 and TRBJ2-5; 9 nucleotides line up with TRBD2. V shed 6 bases, J shed 1 base, and the junction held 6 bases outside the gene matches. Germline CDR1 reads LGHNA; CDR2 reads YNFKEQ. The CDR3 is made up of 15 amino acids. The CDR3 spells CASRGGGGIQETQYF. In DNA form, the CDR3 reads TGTGCCAGCAGGGGCGGGGGGGGAATCCAAGAGACCCAGTACTTC.

The chain links TRBV28 to TRBJ1-1, with 9 positions matching TRBD1. The J segment lost 4 bases and the V segment lost 5 bases, leaving 5 bases of the junction unmatched. This CDR3 spans 14 amino acids. Germline V gives CDR1 MDHEN, CDR2 SYDVKM. CDR3 DNA sequence: TGTGCCAGCAGTCGGGGGACAGGGTTCACTGAAGCTTTCTTT. The encoded protein is CASSRGTGFTEAFF.

V and J are TRBV5-1 and TRBJ2-1; the D gene is possibly TRBD2 (6 bases). The germline CDR1 and CDR2 sequences are SGHRS and YFSETQ. The CDR3 runs to 19 residues. Trimming pared 0 bases from V and 0 bases from J, leaving 19 bases between. The chain's CDR3 is CASSLAGRGALISYNEQFF. The CDR3 region has the DNA TGCGCCAGCAGCTTGGCGGGGCGGGGCGCTTTAATCTCCTACAATGAGCAGTTCTTC.

The rearrangement links TRBV6-4 to TRBJ1-4; possibly TRBD1 for D (5 bases). Germline loops: CDR1 MRHNA, CDR2 SNTAGT. This CDR3 spans 16 amino acids. V was trimmed by 6 bases and J by 0 bases, leaving 14 bases between them. The CDR3 DNA reads TGTGCCAGCAGGTGGGGCAGAGAGTCAACTAATGAAAAACTGTTTTTT. Protein: CASRWGRESTNEKLFF.

This chain connects TRBV16 to TRBJ1-5, with D possibly being TRBD1 (6 bases). V was cut by 1 base and J by 4 bases, with 14 bases left in between. The CDR3 contains 16 residues. Germline CDR1 is KGHSY and CDR2 is FQNENV. The CDR3 nucleotides read TGTGCCAGCAGCCAATTGCCCCAAGGGGGTAATCAGCCCCAGCATTTT. The encoded protein is CASSQLPQGGNQPQHF.

The CDR3 sequence: CASSQRGQETQYF. DNA of the CDR3: TGTGCCAGCAGCCAAAGGGGGCAGGAGACCCAGTACTTC. V gene TRBV27 combines with J gene TRBJ2-5; 7 bases line up with TRBD1. Trimming took 6 bases from V and 5 from J; bases not matched to a gene: 6. Germline loops: CDR1 MNHEY, CDR2 SMNVEV (reference sequence). The CDR3 length is 13 residues.

The gene calls are TRBV15 and TRBJ1-2, with D possibly being TRBD1 (5 bases). The CDR3 extends over 14 amino acids. Germline CDR1 LNHNV, CDR2 YYDKDF (reference sequence). The ends were cut back, 3 bases at V and 8 bases at J, with 16 bases in the middle. The CDR3 nucleotides read TGTGCCACCAGCAGTCCCCAGGGAATGGGGGGCTACACCTTC. The encoded protein is CATSSPQGMGGYTF.

The chain carries TRBV18 and TRBJ2-2, with a weak D call TRBD2 (5 bases). Germline lookup yields CDR1 KGHSH and CDR2 LQKENI. V was shortened by 0 bases and J by 3 bases, with 14 bases between the two germline ends. This CDR3 region has 17 residues. The CDR3 DNA is TGTGCCAGCTCACCACCATTTCGAGGGAGCGACACCGGGGAGCTGTTTTTT. Protein: CASSPPFRGSDTGELFF.

A single count supports this clone. J is TRBJ2-2 and V is TRBV7-9; TRBD2 aligns across 7 bases. The CDR3 is 16 amino acids. The J segment lost 3 bases and the V segment lost 0 bases, leaving 4 bases of the junction unmatched. Germline V gives CDR1 SEHNR, CDR2 FQNEAQ (reference sequence). For the CDR3, the DNA is TGTGCCAGCAGCTTAGCCAGCGGGACTTACACCGGGGAGCTGTTTTTT. Its translation: CASSLASGTYTGELFF. The whole variable domain, remainder taken from reference TRBV7-9 and TRBJ2-2, is DTGVSQNPRHKITKRGQNVTFRCDPISEHNRLYWYRQTLGQGPEFLTYFQNEAQLEKSRLLSDRFSAERPKGSFSTLEIQRTEQGDSAMYLCASSLASGTYTGELFFGEGSRLTVL.

The chain is built from TRBV15 and TRBJ2-1, with a tentative D call TRBD2 (5 bases). Germline loops: CDR1 LNHNV, CDR2 YYDKDF (reference sequence). Trimming cost V 8 bases and J 4 bases, with 18 bases left between them. CDR3 size: 15 residues. The CDR3 nucleotides are TGTGCCACCTCTAAGAGGGATTTATCATACAATGAGCAGTTCTTC. This encodes CATSKRDLSYNEQFF.

In nucleotides, the CDR3 is TGTGCCAGCAGCCAAGGACAGGGGTCCTATAATTCACCCCTCCACTTT. As protein: CASSQGQGSYNSPLHF. The chain carries TRBV7-2 and TRBJ1-6; TRBD1 matches 9 bases. Germline V lookup: CDR1 SGHTA, CDR2 FQGNSA. V lost 5 bases, J lost 1 base, and 3 bases stayed unmatched. The CDR3 is 16 residues long.

This clone was counted once. This chain links TRBV2 with TRBJ2-7, with TRBD2 identical over 9 bases. The J segment lost 11 bases and the V segment lost 1 base, leaving 6 bases of the junction unmatched. This CDR3 has 13 residues. The germline V gene encodes CDR1 SNHLY and CDR2 FYNNEI. The CDR3, as DNA: TGTGCCAGCAGTGAAGGGCTAGCGGGATCCAAGTACTTC. It is translated as CASSEGLAGSKYF.

The V gene is TRBV7-8, the J gene TRBJ2-1, with D perhaps TRBD2 (6 bases). Trimming stripped 5 bases from V and 0 bases from J, with 17 bases between. The V gene's germline CDR1 is SGHVS and CDR2 FQNEAQ. The CDR3 is 17 residues long. The CDR3 nucleotides are TGTGCCAGCAGCAAACTGGCAGGCGGGGCCTCCTACAATGAGCAGTTCTTC. Translating gives CASSKLAGGASYNEQFF.

The V gene is TRBV24-1, the J gene TRBJ2-1; 9 bases line up with TRBD2. Unmatched junction bases numbered 2, after V lost 4 bases and J lost 2 bases. This CDR3 is built from 15 residues. Germline CDR1 is KGHDR and CDR2 is SFDVKD. CDR3 nucleotides: TGTGCCACCAGTGACCCTAGCGGGGCCTACAATGAGCAGTTCTTC. Translated: CATSDPSGAYNEQFF.

CDR3 nucleotides: TGTGCCAGCAGCTTAGCGCAGACCCTAGCTAACTATGGCTACACCTTC. Translation gives CASSLAQTLANYGYTF. The chain couples TRBV7-8 to TRBJ1-2; D gene unclear. This CDR3 is 16 amino acids long. Germline values: CDR1 SGHVS, CDR2 FQNEAQ. V was clipped by 0 bases and J by 0 bases, with 11 bases between them.

This chain joins TRBV30 and TRBJ1-1; 7 bases map to TRBD1. The junction had 7 bases not matched to a gene; V was cut back by 6 bases and J by 0 bases. CDR3 size: 14 residues. Germline V lookup: CDR1 GTSNPN, CDR2 SVGIG (reference sequence). CDR3 DNA: TGTGCCTGCACTCAGGGGGGATTGAACACTGAAGCTTTCTTT. Protein: CACTQGGLNTEAFF.

This CDR3 is CASSLGQMNYGYTF. The CDR3 DNA follows: TGCGCCAGCAGCTTGGGACAGATGAACTATGGCTACACCTTC. The rearrangement links TRBV5-1 to TRBJ1-2, with D perhaps matching TRBD1 (5 bases). The V end lost 0 bases, the J end lost 2 bases, and 8 bases lay between the germline ends. Germline CDR1 reads SGHRS; CDR2 reads YFSETQ. CDR3 size: 14 residues.

The sample holds a few counts of this clone. CDR3 in amino acids: CASSQRWRAFF. For the CDR3, the DNA is TGTGCCAGCAGCCAACGCTGGCGGGCTTTCTTT. The chain combines TRBV28 with TRBJ1-1; D is unresolved. Germline CDR1 reads MDHEN; CDR2 reads SYDVKM. Trimming removed 6 bases from V and 11 bases from J, with 13 bases in between. The CDR3 consists of 11 residues.

This chain connects TRBV30 to TRBJ1-3; 7 bases are a match to TRBD1. CDR1 and CDR2 (germline): GTSNPN, SVGIG (reference sequence). The J segment lost 5 bases and the V segment lost 3 bases, leaving 13 bases of the junction unmatched. This CDR3 is 16 amino acids long. The CDR3 bases are TGTGCCTGGAGCTTGGCCGGGACAGATAACCGAAACACCATATATTTT. Translating gives CAWSLAGTDNRNTIYF.

The V and J genes are TRBV5-8 and TRBJ2-2, with D perhaps TRBD1 (6 bases). Germline V lookup: CDR1 SGHTS, CDR2 YDEGEE. Trimming removed 2 bases at V and 7 bases at J, with 15 bases between. The CDR3 loop spans 15 amino acids. As DNA, the CDR3 is TGTGCCAGCAGCTTACGGACAGCCCACAGCGGGGAGCTGTTTTTT. As protein: CASSLRTAHSGELFF.

This chain joins TRBV5-1 and TRBJ2-1; D call uncertain. This CDR3 spans 11 amino acids. V was clipped by 6 bases and J by 8 bases, with 9 bases between them. CDR1 and CDR2 (germline): SGHRS, YFSETQ. The CDR3 is CASISHDEQFF. The CDR3 DNA sequence: TGCGCCAGCATATCACATGATGAGCAGTTCTTC.

The chain uses TRBV5-1 and TRBJ1-2, with D hard to call. The CDR3 consists of 14 residues. In germline, CDR1 is SGHRS, CDR2 YFSETQ. V lost 1 base, J lost 4 bases, and 11 bases lay in between. The CDR3 region is CASSLRGGAYGYTF. In DNA, the CDR3 is TGCGCCAGCAGCTTGCGGGGTGGAGCCTATGGCTACACCTTC.